This section outlines one TCR beta chain sequence together with its context. The antigen this receptor binds is unknown. Per-base qualities were not stored, and no clone one base away is much larger. This entry belongs to a study of a mutant IDH1 vaccine in newly diagnosed glioma (dated by TCRdb to the early 2020s). About the full investigation: Vaccination began 4-6 weeks after radiotherapy alone, or alongside temozolomide cycles in the chemotherapy-containing groups. The roughly 33 treated patients were about 60% male and around 40% female, with a mean age of around 40 years. Prior to enrollment, standard therapy consisting of radiotherapy alone, temozolomide alone, or radiochemotherapy with temozolomide had been administered to patients, with the combination being received by most patients. Visit V12 was the week-35 safety follow-up and visit V13 was the week-47 end of study. Peripheral blood was drawn at six visits: V03 (baseline), V05, V07, V10, V12 and V13. Longitudinal TCRB deep sequencing was done for some 26 treated patients, wherever samples were available for exploratory analyses. Results the study describes overall, beyond this receptor: Availability determined which PBMC samples were chosen for TCRB deep sequencing. It was noted by the authors that analyses of patient blood samples could not be reproduced owing to sample limitations. Vaccine-induced immune responses across multiple MHC alleles were detected in 93.3% of patients. No apparent relationship was observed between pseudoprogression and alterations in the top peripheral T cell clonotypes detected by TCRB sequencing.

In light of the paper, this sample's time point label describes: week 47, end of study. Each vaccine dose was 300 ug of a 20-mer mutant IDH1 peptide in Montanide, given subcutaneously with topical imiquimod. Patients received eight vaccinations in weeks 1, 3, 5, 7, 11, 15, 19 and 23, corresponding to visits V03 through V10. Donors had newly diagnosed WHO grade 3 or 4 IDH1-mutant astrocytomas with loss of nuclear ATRX. The samples were drawn from NOA16, a multicentre, single-arm, open-label phase I trial in Germany that tested a mutant IDH1 peptide vaccine in humans for the first time. Genomic DNA for TCRB sequencing was extracted from EDTA blood using the DNeasy Blood and Tissue Kit. To prepare the library, the immunoSEQ multiplex PCR assay was applied. The hsTCRB Kit was used according to the manufacturer's protocol to amplify rearranged TCR beta chain sequences. Sequencing of TCRB libraries was carried out on an Illumina MiSeq. The source study handled its data this way. The proprietary platform of the kit vendor was used for demultiplexing, trimming and gene mapping. TCRdb re-hosts the immuneACCESS table, in-frame sequences only. Its copies lack some clones; in the studies checked, an unresolved V gene accounts for under half of them, and the cause for the rest is not known. The V and J calls and clone size were taken over from that table, and D and trimming were inferred from the DNA. The sample yields some 49,000 clones; over 75% were counted once. Around 4.9% of the sample is taken by the ten largest.

Trimming takes 1 base from V and 4 bases from J, and the germline ends sit 11 bases apart. Via the germline V gene (reference sequence), CDR1 is SEHNR and CDR2 FQNEAQ. The CDR3 has 14 amino acids, counting the end cysteine and phenylalanine. The only DNA kept is the CDR3, 42 bases in frame from the first base. This material consisted of PBMCs, taken from a glioma patient whose treatment included an IDH1 peptide vaccine. The rearranged chain carries TRBV7-9 and TRBJ2-7; the best D guess is TRBD1, with 5 bases matching. The receptor was isolated from a woman between 40 and 50 years old with glioma. Some clones in this sample may be carry-over from other donors' samples. The nucleotide sequence reads as follows: TGTGCCAGCAGCTTAGAGGGGAACCGATACGAGCAGTACTTC. It specifies CASSLEGNRYEQYF.